One and the same sample provided the 24 T cell receptor beta chains below, sequenced in a study of OX40 agonist ivuxolimab in advanced cancers. Some clones are missing from TCRdb's copy, which holds only in-frame ones; the method was immunoSEQ multiplex PCR. This sample has about 76,000 clones, with around four fifths found just once. This specimen consisted of CD4+ or CD8+ T cells sorted from blood, obtained in a trial of the OX40 agonist ivuxolimab. The receptor set was obtained from an adult with an advanced solid tumor such as melanoma, head and neck, liver or kidney cancer.

V is TRBV18 and J is TRBJ2-7, with D perhaps TRBD2 (6 bases). The germline V gene has CDR1 KGHSH and CDR2 LQKENI. V was cut by 0 bases and J by 4 bases, with 10 bases left in between. The CDR3 covers 14 residues. The CDR3 bases are TGTGCCAGCTCACCACCGGGACTTAGATACGAGCAGTACTTC. This sequence encodes CASSPPGLRYEQYF.

This clone has only one observation. The chain carries TRBV4-1 and TRBJ2-6; TRBD1 agrees at 10 bases. The CDR3 is made up of 19 amino acids. V was clipped by 4 bases and J by 0 bases; unmatched bases: 9. The germline V gene encodes CDR1 MGHRA and CDR2 YSYEKL. CDR3 sequence (DNA): TGCGCCAGCAGCCGTCTACCGGGACAGGGGAGCTCTGGGGCCAACGTCCTGACTTTC. Translating gives CASSRLPGQGSSGANVLTF.

The chain couples TRBV2 to TRBJ1-5, with D maybe TRBD1 (6 bases). The V gene lost 6 bases and the J gene lost 2 bases, with 17 bases spanning the gap. The CDR3 contains 16 residues. From germline, CDR1 is SNHLY and CDR2 FYNNEI. The chain's CDR3 is CASRGVGGAGNQPQHF. CDR3 coding DNA: TGTGCCAGCAGGGGAGTGGGGGGCGCGGGCAATCAGCCCCAGCATTTT. The full variable domain, with the rest looked up from reference TRBV2 and TRBJ1-5, is EPEVTQTPSHQVTQMGQEVILRCVPISNHLYFYWYRQILGQKVEFLVSFYNNEISEKSEIFDDQFSVERPDGSNFTLKIRSTKLEDSAMYFCASRGVGGAGNQPQHFGDGTRLSIL.

This sequence joins TRBV4-3 and TRBJ1-4; 7 nucleotides align to TRBD1. Trimming at V came to 1 base and at J to 4 bases, leaving 6 bases not matched to a gene. Germline V gene lookup returns CDR1 LGHNA and CDR2 YSLEER. CDR3 length: 16 residues. CDR3 residues: CASSQGLGQVNEKLFF. CDR3 in DNA: TGCGCCAGCAGCCAAGGTCTAGGACAGGTTAATGAAAAACTGTTTTTT.

The chain uses TRBV5-1 and TRBJ2-7; 10 bases are shared with TRBD1. This CDR3 is built from 15 residues. The trim removed 2 bases at V and 5 bases at J, leaving 7 bases unmatched. Per germline, CDR1 SGHRS and CDR2 YFSETQ. The CDR3 sequence is CASSFSGTGVNEQYF. CDR3 in DNA: TGCGCCAGCAGCTTCTCCGGGACAGGGGTGAACGAGCAGTACTTC. Supplemented by reference TRBV5-1 and TRBJ2-7, the full variable domain reads KAGVTQTPRYLIKTRGQQVTLSCSPISGHRSVSWYQQTPGQGLQFLFEYFSETQRNKGNFPGRFSGRQFSNSRSEMNVSTLELGDSALYLCASSFSGTGVNEQYFGPGTRLTVT.

This clone was recorded only once. This sequence joins TRBV7-2 and TRBJ2-3; D is tentatively TRBD1 or TRBD2 (6 bases each). CDR3 length equals 14 residues. The V and J ends lost 4 bases and 6 bases respectively, with 14 bases between them. Germline V CDR1 and CDR2: SGHTA, FQGNSA. The CDR3 DNA reads as TGTGCCAGCAGCTCTCAGGGGCTAGCGGATACGCAGTATTTT. Its translation is CASSSQGLADTQYF.

The rearrangement uses TRBV7-9 and TRBJ1-4; 10 bases match TRBD1. The CDR3 has 15 residues. V lost 4 bases to trimming and J lost 7 bases; unmatched junction nucleotides: 6. From germline, CDR1 is SEHNR and CDR2 FQNEAQ (reference sequence). The CDR3 reads CASSSDRGLGEKLFF. The CDR3 nucleotides read TGTGCCAGCAGCTCAGACAGGGGGCTCGGTGAAAAACTGTTTTTT.

The chain joins TRBV7-9 to TRBJ2-7; a weak D match, TRBD1 (6 bases). Trimming took off 5 bases at V and 10 bases at J, with 12 bases between the two ends. This CDR3 is built from 11 residues. CDR1 and CDR2 from the germline V gene are SEHNR and FQNEAQ (reference sequence). In nucleotides, the CDR3 is TGTGCCAGCAGCGCCCTGGGGGCTCAGTACTTC. This codes for CASSALGAQYF.

The rearrangement links TRBV27 to TRBJ2-3; no definite D call. Germline lookup yields CDR1 MNHEY and CDR2 SMNVEV (reference sequence). Trimming left V 5 bases short and J 2 bases short, with 11 bases between. This CDR3 comprises 14 residues. The CDR3, as DNA: TGTGCCAGCAGTAAACTCGATTACACAGATACGCAGTATTTT. Translating it yields CASSKLDYTDTQYF.

This clone was counted a single time. This rearrangement joins TRBV19 to TRBJ2-5; possible D gene TRBD2, 6 bases. The CDR3 loop spans 14 amino acids. CDR1 LNHDA and CDR2 SQIVND come from the germline V gene (reference sequence). V lost 2 bases and J lost 4, with 11 bases in between. In DNA form, the CDR3 reads TGTGCCAGTAGTATATCACGGGAGACAGAGACCCAGTACTTC. It yields the protein CASSISRETETQYF.

The chain has TRBV28 and TRBJ2-5, with 10 positions matching TRBD2. CDR3 length equals 14 residues. CDR1 is MDHEN and CDR2 is SYDVKM in the germline V gene. V lost 2 bases to trimming and J lost 13 bases; unmatched junction nucleotides: 10. CDR3 sequence (DNA): TGTGCCAGCAGTTTAATAGCGGGAGGCAGGTACCCGTACTTC. It encodes CASSLIAGGRYPYF. The entire variable domain, with the rest obtained from reference TRBV28 and TRBJ2-5, is as follows: DVKVTQSSRYLVKRTGEKVFLECVQDMDHENMFWYRQDPGLGLRLIYFSYDVKMKEKGDIPEGYSVSREKKERFSLILESASTNQTSMYLCASSLIAGGRYPYFGPGTRLLVL.

The genes are TRBV4-1 and TRBJ2-7, with 8 bases identical to TRBD2. Germline CDR1 and CDR2: MGHRA and YSYEKL. The CDR3 extends over 14 amino acids. Trimming removed 3 bases from V and 3 bases from J; junction bases left unmatched: 4. CDR3 sequence reads: CASSQSGSRYEQYF. The CDR3 DNA reads as TGCGCCAGCAGCCAGAGCGGGAGCCGCTACGAGCAGTACTTC.

The gene calls are TRBV11-2 and TRBJ2-5; D unclear. The CDR3 spans 12 residues. Germline CDR1 SGHAT, CDR2 FQNNGV. V lost 6 bases and J lost 4, with 9 bases in between. The CDR3 DNA follows: TGTGCCAGCAGTTCCTCGAGAGAGACCCAGTACTTC. Amino acids: CASSSSRETQYF. Together with reference TRBV11-2 and TRBJ2-5, the CDR3 gives the full variable domain: EAGVAQSPRYKIIEKRQSVAFWCNPISGHATLYWYQQILGQGPKLLIQFQNNGVVDDSQLPKDRFSAERLKGVDSTLKIQPAKLEDSAVYLCASSSSRETQYFGPGTRLLVL.

This clone was observed a single time. The V and J genes are TRBV7-3 and TRBJ2-2; D unresolved. This CDR3 contains 13 residues. Trimming shortened V by 4 bases and J by 7 bases, and 10 bases separated the two germline ends. Germline assignment: CDR1 SGHTA and CDR2 FQGTGA. The CDR3 here is CASSSALDGELFF. CDR3 bases: TGTGCCAGCAGCTCCGCCCTGGACGGGGAGCTGTTTTTT.

V is TRBV7-9 and J is TRBJ2-7; no clear D gene. V was clipped by 7 bases and J by 4 bases, with 17 bases between them. This CDR3 has 14 amino acids. From germline, CDR1 is SEHNR and CDR2 FQNEAQ (reference sequence). DNA for the CDR3: TGTGCCAGCACCTCACAAAGTGGGGTGTACGAGCAGTACTTC. Translation gives CASTSQSGVYEQYF. The full variable domain, completed using reference TRBV7-9 and TRBJ2-7, is DTGVSQNPRHKITKRGQNVTFRCDPISEHNRLYWYRQTLGQGPEFLTYFQNEAQLEKSRLLSDRFSAERPKGSFSTLEIQRTEQGDSAMYLCASTSQSGVYEQYFGPGTRLTVT.

The V and J genes are TRBV27 and TRBJ1-4; 7 bases map to TRBD1. The CDR3 contains 13 residues. V lost 10 bases and J lost 8; bases outside the gene matches: 10. Germline CDR1 and CDR2: MNHEY and SMNVEV (reference sequence). Here the CDR3 reads CATRRGLEEKLFF. CDR3 nucleotides: TGTGCCACCCGAAGGGGGCTCGAAGAAAAACTGTTTTTT.

The CDR3 bases are TGCGCCAGCAGGAGGACAGGGGTAAATCCCCGAAACACCATATATTTT. Protein sequence: CASRRTGVNPRNTIYF. V and J are TRBV10-1 and TRBJ1-3, with 9 nucleotides matching TRBD1. The CDR3 sequence is 16 residues long. The trim removed 6 bases at V and 5 bases at J, leaving 11 bases unmatched. CDR1 and CDR2 from the germline V gene are WNHNN and SYGVQD (reference sequence).

In DNA, the CDR3 is TGCGCCAGCAGCTTGCGGGACAGGGTGAACTCTGGAAACACCATATATTTT. Protein: CASSLRDRVNSGNTIYF. This chain uses TRBV5-1 with TRBJ1-3; TRBD1 matches 9 bases. This CDR3 spans 17 amino acids. Per the germline V gene, CDR1 is SGHRS and CDR2 is YFSETQ. V shed 1 base and J 0 bases; nucleotides not matched to a gene: 5.

The V gene is TRBV19, the J gene TRBJ2-5, with a weak D call TRBD2 (6 bases). The V gene's germline CDR1 is LNHDA and CDR2 SQIVND (reference sequence). The CDR3 loop spans 11 amino acids. Trimming took 8 bases from V and 4 from J, leaving 8 bases between them. The CDR3 DNA sequence: TGTGCCAGTGGACTATCAGAGACCCAGTACTTC. Its protein is CASGLSETQYF.

This chain links TRBV6-5 with TRBJ2-7; TRBD1 agrees at 9 bases. The CDR3 covers 16 residues. Losses at the gene ends were 0 bases for V and 2 bases for J; bases not matched to a gene: 5. Germline assignment: CDR1 MNHEY and CDR2 SVGAGI. The chain's CDR3 is CASSYSTGGFPYEQYF. The CDR3 DNA reads as TGTGCCAGCAGTTACTCGACAGGGGGTTTCCCCTACGAGCAGTACTTC.

CDR3 region: CAISESKGPGGETQYF. The CDR3, as DNA: TGTGCCATCAGTGAGTCGAAAGGGCCGGGGGGGGAGACCCAGTACTTC. V is TRBV10-3 and J is TRBJ2-5, with 8 nucleotides matching TRBD2. The CDR3 sequence is 16 residues long. CDR1 and CDR2 (germline): ENHRY, SYGVKD. The V segment lost 0 bases and the J segment 5 bases; nucleotides outside the gene matches: 8.

V and J are TRBV5-8 and TRBJ2-7; perhaps TRBD1 as D (5 bases). The V end lost 2 bases, the J end lost 5 bases, and 14 bases lay between the germline ends. CDR1 is SGHTS and CDR2 is YDEGEE in the germline V gene. The CDR3 has 14 residues. The CDR3 protein is CASSFAGAQDEQYF. The CDR3 DNA sequence: TGTGCCAGCAGCTTTGCTGGGGCTCAGGACGAGCAGTACTTC.

V gene TRBV4-1 combines with J gene TRBJ1-2; 8 bases match TRBD1. Germline values: CDR1 MGHRA, CDR2 YSYEKL. This CDR3 is 18 amino acids long. Trimming cost V 0 bases and J 4 bases; bases outside gene matches: 13. CDR3 nucleotide sequence: TGCGCCAGCAGCCAAGATCGGACAGGGATCCTCGAGGCCTATGGCTACACCTTC. It is translated as CASSQDRTGILEAYGYTF.

CDR3 nucleotides: TGTGCCAGCAAGGCGACAGGCTTCAACACTGAAGCTTTCTTT. Translated, it gives CASKATGFNTEAFF. The rearrangement joins TRBV28 to TRBJ1-1, with D possibly TRBD1 on 6 matching bases. The V and J ends lost 7 bases and 2 bases respectively, with 14 bases between them. This CDR3 contains 14 residues. The germline gives CDR1 MDHEN, CDR2 SYDVKM.